This T cell receptor (beta chain) derives from a study of T cells in Graves' hyperthyroidism and ophthalmopathy. Trimming removed 5 bases from V and 2 bases from J, with 15 bases in between. CDR1 is LNHDA and CDR2 is SQIVND in the germline V gene (reference sequence). The CDR3 has 15 amino acids. Template material for amplifying TCR beta CDR3 regions consisted of RNA transcripts. The study used the HTBI primer set for a first-round RT-PCR of the TCR CDR3. One entry per CDR3 protein results from TCRdb running MiXCR on the multiplex PCR reads. The table lists hundreds of thousands of distinct CDR3 sequences, around 40% of them singletons, with around a third in the top ten. This clonotype was detected ten times or more.

The sequencing sample was made of blood. The gene calls are TRBV19 and TRBJ1-2; D gene ambiguous. The sequence came from a woman between 40 and 55 years old with Graves' hyperthyroidism. The CDR3 nucleotides read TGTGCCAGTAGTTCGTCGCTCTCCAACAACTATGGCTACACCTTC. Translation gives CASSSSLSNNYGYTF.